This TCR beta chain was obtained from a study of T-cell reconstitution after alpha-beta-depleted transplantation in children. Molecular barcoding with unique molecular identifiers was used for the TCRbeta library. TCRdb fed the PCR reads into MiXCR, producing one record per CDR3 protein. The sample holds about 4,500 distinct CDR3 sequences, around 23% seen once. General study points: The main origin of T-cell counts and diversity one year after transplant was newly produced T cells. Where alpha-beta T cells came from about two months after transplant was reportedly several hundred expanded graft clones. From surviving recipient T cells and thymic progenitors came the high day-60 TCRbeta diversity observed in some patients.

CDR1 and CDR2 from the germline V gene are SEHNR and FQNEAQ (reference sequence). The CDR3 loop spans 16 amino acids. With 2 bases removed from V and 4 bases from J, the gap between germline ends came to 15 bases. This clonotype is medium-sized in the sample. The antigen is unknown. The V and J genes are TRBV7-9 and TRBJ1-3; the D is unclear. This receptor was obtained from a boy less than two years old who had a stem cell transplant for SCID, so the T cells may come from the graft donor. Here the sequenced sample was PBMCs, mostly from graft donor cells, taken 60 days after TCRalphabeta/CD19-depleted stem cell transplant. CDR3 DNA sequence: TGTGCCAGCAGCTTATATGGCGTCCAAAAAGGAAACACCATATATTTT. It specifies CASSLYGVQKGNTIYF.